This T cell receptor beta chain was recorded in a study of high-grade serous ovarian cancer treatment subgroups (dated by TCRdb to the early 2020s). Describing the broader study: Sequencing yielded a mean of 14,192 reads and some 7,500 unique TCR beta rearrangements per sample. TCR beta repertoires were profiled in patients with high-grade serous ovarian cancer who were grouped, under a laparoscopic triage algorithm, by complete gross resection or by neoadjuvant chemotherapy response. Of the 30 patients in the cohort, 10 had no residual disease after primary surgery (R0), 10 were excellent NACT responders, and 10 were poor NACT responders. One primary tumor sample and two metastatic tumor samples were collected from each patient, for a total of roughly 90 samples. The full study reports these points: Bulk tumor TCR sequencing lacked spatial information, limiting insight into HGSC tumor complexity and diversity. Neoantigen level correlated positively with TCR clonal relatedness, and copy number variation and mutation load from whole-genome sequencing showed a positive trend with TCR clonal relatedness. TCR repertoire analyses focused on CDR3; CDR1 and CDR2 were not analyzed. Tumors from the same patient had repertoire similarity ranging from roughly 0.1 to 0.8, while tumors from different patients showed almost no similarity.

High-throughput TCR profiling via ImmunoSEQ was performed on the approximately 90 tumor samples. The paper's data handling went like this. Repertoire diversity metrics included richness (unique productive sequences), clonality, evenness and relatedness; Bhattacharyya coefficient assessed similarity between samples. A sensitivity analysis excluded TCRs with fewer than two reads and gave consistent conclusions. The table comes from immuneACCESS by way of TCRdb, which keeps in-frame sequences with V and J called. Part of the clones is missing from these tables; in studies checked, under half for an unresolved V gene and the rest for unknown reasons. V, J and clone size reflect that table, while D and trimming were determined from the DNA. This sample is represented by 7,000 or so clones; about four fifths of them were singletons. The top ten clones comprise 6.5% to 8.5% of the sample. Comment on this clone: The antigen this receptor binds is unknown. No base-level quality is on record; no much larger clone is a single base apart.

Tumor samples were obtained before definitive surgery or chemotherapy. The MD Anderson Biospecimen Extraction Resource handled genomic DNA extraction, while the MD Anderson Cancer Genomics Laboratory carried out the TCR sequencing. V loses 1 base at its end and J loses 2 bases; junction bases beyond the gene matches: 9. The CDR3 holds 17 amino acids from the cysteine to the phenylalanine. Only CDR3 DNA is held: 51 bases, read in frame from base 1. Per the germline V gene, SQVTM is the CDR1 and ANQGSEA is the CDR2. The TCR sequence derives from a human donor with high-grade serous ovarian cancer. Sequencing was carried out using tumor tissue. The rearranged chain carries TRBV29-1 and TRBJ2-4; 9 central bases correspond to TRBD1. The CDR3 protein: CSVEGPLTGGSKNIQYF. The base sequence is TGCAGCGTTGAAGGCCCCTTGACAGGGGGTTCCAAAAACATTCAGTACTTC.